This T cell receptor beta chain was sequenced in a study of Ad26.COV2.S vaccination and SARS-CoV-2 variants. Study as a whole: A participant enrolled in the COV1001 Ad26.COV2.S trial arm provided the sample. In the study, Ad26.COV2.S was injected intramuscularly once, or twice 56 days apart.

The CDR3 spans 12 residues. The germline V gene encodes CDR1 SNHLY and CDR2 FYNNEI. V was trimmed by 2 bases and J by 9 bases, leaving 11 bases between them. The study, taken as a whole, reports: From the TCR breadth and depth analyses, total T cell responses may have been underestimated.

Of note for this clone: Its antigen remains unknown.

Stated treatment: roughly 19 received Ad26.COV2.S at low or high dose, single or two shots; 5 received placebo; per-sample allocation not given. Samples analyzed were those drawn on day 63 after the first vaccine or placebo injection. Sequenced by immunoSEQ multiplex PCR; TCRdb stores in-frame clones only, minus some. The sample yields about 430,000 clones, over 75% seen once. The source is a person aged 18-65 years who received the Ad26.COV2.S COVID-19 vaccine or a placebo. The V call is TRBV2, the J call TRBJ2-7, with D possibly TRBD1 on 5 matching bases. The sequences come from peripheral blood, collected in a trial of Ad26.COV2.S vaccine versus placebo. CDR3 DNA: TGTGCCAGCAGTGAACTACAGGCCGGGCAGTACTTC. It is translated as CASSELQAGQYF.